The next 32 T cell receptor beta chains were all read from a single sample in a study of beta chain features in type 1 diabetes. The antigens for these receptors are not known. Reverse transcription of all isolated RNA meant that expressed TCRB transcripts were sequenced. Sequenced by immunoSEQ multiplex PCR; TCRdb stores in-frame clones only, minus some. This sample has about 260,000 clones, with about a fifth found just once. Study findings and constraints: Shorter TCRB CDR3s, moderately but significantly so, were found in Type 1 diabetes patients in all four CD4+ subsets.

Sequencing used naive CD4+ T cells from blood. These receptor sequences come from a woman aged 40 to 49 with type 1 diabetes.

This clone has more than one count but fewer than ten. The chain joins TRBV19 to TRBJ2-7, with D uncertain. Trimming removed 3 bases at V and 3 bases at J, with 12 bases between. CDR1 and CDR2 from the germline V gene are LNHDA and SQIVND (reference sequence). The CDR3 is 14 amino acids. CDR3 amino acids: CASSIRLSGYEQYF. The CDR3 bases are TGTGCCAGTAGTATTCGACTCTCGGGCTACGAGCAGTACTTC.

The table lists this clone with a few counts. The gene calls are TRBV5-1 and TRBJ2-7, with D uncertain. Trimming left V 0 bases short and J 1 base short, with 11 bases between. Germline CDR1 and CDR2: SGHRS and YFSETQ. CDR3 length equals 15 residues. The DNA for the CDR3 is TGCGCCAGCAGCTTGGAAATTGGAGTTTCCTACGAGCAGTACTTC. Its protein is CASSLEIGVSYEQYF.

The V call is TRBV9, the J call TRBJ1-1, with D possibly matching TRBD1 (6 bases). V dropped 2 bases and J dropped 8 bases, with 19 bases sitting between them. This CDR3 contains 15 residues. CDR1 is SGDLS, CDR2 YYNGEE, per germline. This chain's CDR3 is CASSVLSQGPSEAFF. The CDR3 DNA sequence: TGTGCCAGCAGCGTCTTATCTCAGGGGCCCTCGGAAGCTTTCTTT.

The V and J genes are TRBV4-1 and TRBJ1-5; D is uncertain. The CDR3 loop spans 16 amino acids. The germline V and J ends were trimmed by 0 bases and 4 bases, with 13 bases remaining between them. The germline V gene encodes CDR1 MGHRA and CDR2 YSYEKL. DNA for the CDR3: TGCGCCAGCAGCCAAGATCGGCCCGGAGGGAATCAGCCCCAGCATTTT. Encoded protein: CASSQDRPGGNQPQHF.

J is TRBJ2-5 and V is TRBV13; 12 bases are shared with TRBD2. V lost 8 bases to trimming and J lost 5 bases; unmatched junction nucleotides: 3. There are 13 residues in the CDR3. Germline CDR1 PRHDT, CDR2 FYEKMQ (reference sequence). The CDR3 reads CASGTSGRETQYF. The DNA for the CDR3 is TGTGCCAGCGGGACTAGCGGGCGGGAGACCCAGTACTTC.

This clone was counted between two and nine times. This chain uses TRBV4-3 with TRBJ2-7, with D possibly being TRBD2 (5 bases). The CDR3 runs to 15 residues. Per germline, CDR1 LGHNA and CDR2 YSLEER. Trimming removed 0 bases at V and 2 bases at J, with 11 bases between. The CDR3 is CASSQDGREPYEQYF. CDR3 bases: TGCGCCAGCAGCCAAGACGGACGGGAACCCTACGAGCAGTACTTC.

This clone was picked up a small number of times. V gene TRBV7-9 combines with J gene TRBJ1-1, with D uncertain. V was clipped by 5 bases and J by 6 bases, with 16 bases between them. Looked up from germline, CDR1 is SEHNR and CDR2 is FQNEAQ (reference sequence). The CDR3 is 14 residues long. Here the CDR3 reads CASSPHPQSPEAFF. The CDR3 DNA reads as TGTGCCAGCAGCCCCCATCCACAGAGTCCTGAAGCTTTCTTT.

This clone was picked up a small number of times. The chain employs TRBV15 and TRBJ1-2; 7 nucleotides agree with TRBD1. Looked up from germline, CDR1 is LNHNV and CDR2 is YYDKDF (reference sequence). CDR3 length equals 14 residues. The junction had 7 bases not matched to a gene; V was cut back by 5 bases and J by 4 bases. CDR3 amino acids: CATSSGQDGYGYTF. The CDR3 DNA reads TGTGCCACCAGCTCCGGACAGGACGGCTATGGCTACACCTTC.

This clone was observed a few times. The chain has TRBV28 and TRBJ2-7; 7 bases match TRBD1. Trimming took 8 bases from V and 2 from J; bases not matched to a gene: 12. CDR3 length: 15 residues. CDR1 is MDHEN and CDR2 is SYDVKM in the germline V gene. The CDR3 region is CASSNSGTAPYEQYF. The DNA for the CDR3 is TGTGCCAGCTCCAACTCCGGGACAGCTCCCTACGAGCAGTACTTC.

The DNA for the CDR3 is TGTGCCAGCTCACCACGTTGGCCCCCCGCCTACAATGAGCAGTTCTTC. Amino acids: CASSPRWPPAYNEQFF. V and J are TRBV18 and TRBJ2-1, with unresolved D. Per germline, CDR1 KGHSH and CDR2 LQKENI. Between the trimmed V and J ends, which lost 1 base and 2 bases, there was a span of 12 bases. The CDR3 consists of 16 residues.

The chain uses TRBV7-9 and TRBJ2-3, with TRBD1 matching over 7 bases. CDR1 is SEHNR, CDR2 FQNEAQ, per germline (reference sequence). The CDR3 length is 14 residues. V dropped 7 bases and J dropped 1; count of bases not matched to a gene: 5. The CDR3: CASNDRVGTDTQYF. CDR3 nucleotides: TGTGCCAGCAACGACAGGGTCGGCACAGATACGCAGTATTTT. Together with reference TRBV7-9 and TRBJ2-3, the CDR3 gives the full variable domain: DTGVSQNPRHKITKRGQNVTFRCDPISEHNRLYWYRQTLGQGPEFLTYFQNEAQLEKSRLLSDRFSAERPKGSFSTLEIQRTEQGDSAMYLCASNDRVGTDTQYFGPGTRLTVL.

V and J are TRBV5-1 and TRBJ1-2; D is unresolved. CDR1 is SGHRS and CDR2 is YFSETQ in the germline V gene. Trimming shortened V by 1 base and J by 4 bases, and 8 bases separated the two germline ends. The length of the CDR3 is 13 residues. The CDR3 sequence is CASSLRQSYGYTF. In nucleotides, the CDR3 is TGCGCCAGCAGCTTGCGTCAGTCCTATGGCTACACCTTC.

The chain links TRBV6-6 to TRBJ2-3; no definite D call. With 0 bases removed from V and 6 bases from J, the gap between germline ends came to 4 bases. The CDR3 contains 12 residues. Germline V lookup: CDR1 MNHNY, CDR2 SVGAGI (reference sequence). The CDR3 region is CASSYSHDTQYF. The CDR3 bases are TGTGCCAGCAGTTACTCCCATGATACGCAGTATTTT.

The chain couples TRBV19 to TRBJ2-6, with D possibly being TRBD2 (6 bases). V was pared by 6 bases and J by 0 bases, with 18 bases between. CDR3 length equals 18 residues. CDR1 is LNHDA, CDR2 SQIVND, per germline (reference sequence). The CDR3 DNA reads TGTGCCAGTAGGAGAGGAAGGGACGGGAGCTCTGGGGCCAACGTCCTGACTTTC. This sequence encodes CASRRGRDGSSGANVLTF.

This clone was observed a few times. The CDR3 sequence is CAWSVRLAGVGVGTDTQYF. CDR3 in DNA: TGTGCCTGGAGTGTACGACTAGCGGGAGTAGGTGTCGGCACAGATACGCAGTATTTT. The J gene is TRBJ2-3, the V gene TRBV30; 12 nucleotides line up with TRBD2. V trimming: 0 bases; J trimming: 1 base; junction bases outside the gene matches: 11. The CDR3 is 19 residues long. In germline, CDR1 is GTSNPN, CDR2 SVGIG (reference sequence).

There are a few counts of this clone. V and J are TRBV29-1 and TRBJ1-1, with D tentatively TRBD1 (5 bases). Per germline, CDR1 SQVTM and CDR2 ANQGSEA. The CDR3 consists of 15 residues. Trimming pared 3 bases from V and 1 base from J, leaving 15 bases between. CDR3 protein: CSVDPQGGANTEAFF. Here the CDR3 DNA reads TGCAGCGTTGACCCGCAGGGAGGCGCGAACACTGAAGCTTTCTTT. Drawing the rest from reference TRBV29-1 and TRBJ1-1, the complete variable domain is SAVISQKPSRDICQRGTSLTIQCQVDSQVTMMFWYRQQPGQSLTLIATANQGSEATYESGFVIDKFPISRPNLTFSTLTVSNMSPEDSSIYLCSVDPQGGANTEAFFGQGTRLTVV.

The V and J genes are TRBV9 and TRBJ2-2, with D tentatively TRBD2 (6 bases). CDR3 length: 14 residues. CDR1 is SGDLS, CDR2 YYNGEE, per germline. The V end lost 3 bases, the J end lost 6 bases, and 12 bases lay between the germline ends. The CDR3 DNA follows: TGTGCCAGCAGCGGAATGACGGGGGCCGGGGAGCTGTTTTTT. It codes for CASSGMTGAGELFF.

The V and J genes are TRBV4-1 and TRBJ1-2; TRBD1 matches at 7 bases. This CDR3 has 14 amino acids. The V gene end was trimmed by 4 bases and the J gene end by 3 bases; junction bases not matched to a gene: 5. In germline, CDR1 is MGHRA, CDR2 YSYEKL. Written as DNA, the CDR3 is TGCGCCAGCAGCCGAGGACAGGTAGACTATGGCTACACCTTC. It is translated as CASSRGQVDYGYTF.

The V and J genes are TRBV28 and TRBJ1-1; perhaps TRBD1 as D (6 bases). The CDR3 has 10 residues. The germline V gene has CDR1 MDHEN and CDR2 SYDVKM. V was trimmed by 7 bases and J by 11 bases, leaving 11 bases between them. CDR3 loop: CASIQGRAFF. For the CDR3, the DNA is TGTGCCAGCATACAGGGACGGGCTTTCTTT. The variable domain in full, completed from reference TRBV28 and TRBJ1-1, reads DVKVTQSSRYLVKRTGEKVFLECVQDMDHENMFWYRQDPGLGLRLIYFSYDVKMKEKGDIPEGYSVSREKKERFSLILESASTNQTSMYLCASIQGRAFFGQGTRLTVV.

This clone appeared a few times. The chain couples TRBV5-6 to TRBJ2-7; D call uncertain. The CDR3 consists of 11 residues. V was pared by 4 bases and J by 7 bases, with 9 bases between. Germline-derived CDR1 and CDR2 are SGHDT and YYEEEE. The CDR3 protein is CASSIGREQYF. The CDR3 region has the DNA TGTGCCAGCAGCATTGGCAGAGAGCAGTACTTC.

In DNA form, the CDR3 reads TGTGCCTGGGGAGGTCTCTATGGCTACACCTTC. It encodes CAWGGLYGYTF. This chain uses TRBV30 with TRBJ1-2; D is uncertain. Trimming stripped 5 bases from V and 4 bases from J, with 8 bases between. CDR1 and CDR2 (germline): GTSNPN, SVGIG (reference sequence). The CDR3 runs 11 residues.

The chain joins TRBV9 to TRBJ2-2; tentatively, D is TRBD2 (5 bases). Germline V gives CDR1 SGDLS, CDR2 YYNGEE. Trimming took 2 bases from V and 0 from J, leaving 14 bases between them. The CDR3 has 17 residues. The CDR3, as DNA: TGTGCCAGCAGCGTGAGGGCCTCTCAGGCGAACACCGGGGAGCTGTTTTTT. Its translation is CASSVRASQANTGELFF.

This clone was counted between two and nine times. The chain combines TRBV11-3 with TRBJ2-1; 7 bases agree with TRBD2. The CDR3 spans 16 residues. Germline assignment: CDR1 SGHNT and CDR2 YENEEA. The V segment lost 0 bases and the J segment 0 bases; nucleotides outside the gene matches: 2. For the CDR3, the DNA is TGTGCCAGCAGCTTAGAAGCGGGAAGCTCCTACAATGAGCAGTTCTTC. Encoded protein: CASSLEAGSSYNEQFF.

CDR3 region: CASSTTTNYGYTF. The CDR3, as DNA: TGTGCCAGCAGTACAACAACCAACTATGGCTACACCTTC. The rearrangement joins TRBV28 to TRBJ1-2; D ambiguous. Trimming stripped 5 bases from V and 2 bases from J, with 9 bases between. The germline gives CDR1 MDHEN, CDR2 SYDVKM. The CDR3 is 13 amino acids.

This clone was counted between two and nine times. The chain employs TRBV7-2 and TRBJ2-5; 8 bases are a match to TRBD1. This CDR3 has 15 residues. Germline V lookup: CDR1 SGHTA, CDR2 FQGNSA. The trim removed 0 bases at V and 3 bases at J, leaving 3 bases unmatched. CDR3 in DNA: TGTGCCAGCAGCTTAGCCCTGACAGGGGAAGAGACCCAGTACTTC. The encoded protein is CASSLALTGEETQYF.

The chain couples TRBV2 to TRBJ1-2; the D is unclear. The CDR3 is 13 amino acids. The V gene's germline CDR1 is SNHLY and CDR2 FYNNEI. The V end was cut by 8 bases, the J end by 8 bases, with 18 bases between. CDR3 bases: TGTGCCAGCCACCCGGGGAGGGCGGAAGGCTACACCTTC. Protein product: CASHPGRAEGYTF.

This clone turned up a few times. Other DNA sequences of this sample code for an identical CDR3. The chain joins TRBV9 to TRBJ1-5; 8 bases map to TRBD1. The CDR3 is 15 residues long. The junction had 4 bases not matched to a gene; V was cut back by 2 bases and J by 3 bases. Per germline, CDR1 SGDLS and CDR2 YYNGEE. The CDR3 loop reads CASSVGQGNNQPQHF. CDR3 coding DNA: TGTGCCAGCAGCGTTGGACAGGGTAACAATCAGCCCCAGCATTTT.

The rearrangement links TRBV5-1 to TRBJ1-1; D gene uncertain. The germline gives CDR1 SGHRS, CDR2 YFSETQ. CDR3 length: 15 residues. Trimming removed 5 bases from V and 1 base from J, with 15 bases in between. In nucleotides, the CDR3 is TGCGCCAGCAGTATCGAGGGTGGCCGGAACACTGAAGCTTTCTTT. Protein: CASSIEGGRNTEAFF.

This clone appeared a few times. The chain links TRBV5-1 to TRBJ1-1; no clear D. V was clipped by 4 bases and J by 1 base, with 8 bases between them. Germline CDR1 is SGHRS and CDR2 is YFSETQ. CDR3 size: 13 residues. CDR3 loop: CASSGLRNTEAFF. The DNA of the CDR3 is TGCGCCAGCAGCGGGCTAAGGAACACTGAAGCTTTCTTT.

This clone was counted between two and nine times. The V gene is TRBV20-1, the J gene TRBJ2-1, with TRBD1 identical over 7 bases. With 5 bases clipped from V and 8 bases from J, the junction kept 0 bases outside the gene matches. Germline lookup yields CDR1 DFQATT and CDR2 SNEGSKA (reference sequence). This CDR3 comprises 10 residues. The CDR3 spells CSAQGDEQFF. The CDR3 nucleotides read TGCAGTGCTCAGGGGGATGAGCAGTTCTTC.

The DNA of the CDR3 is TGTGCCAGCACCCGACGGACACAAAGCACAGATACGCAGTATTTT. Amino acids: CASTRRTQSTDTQYF. V and J are TRBV2 and TRBJ2-3; possible D gene TRBD1, 5 bases. V lost 7 bases to trimming and J lost 0 bases, with 14 bases between them. The germline V gene encodes CDR1 SNHLY and CDR2 FYNNEI. CDR3 length: 15 residues.

This clone was recorded a few times. The chain is built from TRBV2 and TRBJ1-1; D possibly corresponds to TRBD1 (6 bases). The CDR3 is made up of 12 amino acids. Germline V gene lookup returns CDR1 SNHLY and CDR2 FYNNEI. Trimming took off 8 bases at V and 0 bases at J, with 7 bases between the two ends. The CDR3 bases are TGTGCCAGCGGACAGTTGAACACTGAAGCTTTCTTT. Amino acid sequence: CASGQLNTEAFF.